Listed below are T cell receptor beta chains from one sample, sequenced in a study of OX40 agonist ivuxolimab in advanced cancers. Data came from immunoSEQ multiplex PCR; TCRdb stores just in-frame clones and leaves some out. The sample consists of roughly 71,000 clones, roughly 88% of them appearing once. Material: CD4+ or CD8+ T cells sorted from blood, obtained in a trial of the OX40 agonist ivuxolimab. The receptors shown here come from an adult with an advanced solid tumor such as melanoma, head and neck, liver or kidney cancer. The CDR3 runs from the conserved cysteine through the conserved F or W. The D gene is left open where the match is weak. Only some rows state a clone size, as once, few, many or a class for expanded clones.

size,V,J,D,DNA,CDR3
-,TRBV28,TRBJ2-1,-,TGTGCCAGCAGCCGCCGGCGAGGGCCGGCCAATGAGCAGTTCTTC,CASSRRRGPANEQFF
-,TRBV5-4,TRBJ2-7,-,TGTGCCAGCAGCCCCACTCCCATGGGCTCCTACGAGCAGTACTTC,CASSPTPMGSYEQYF
-,TRBV7-8,TRBJ1-5,-,TGTGCCAGCAGTTCGGACCGCAATCAGCCCCAGCATTTT,CASSSDRNQPQHF
-,TRBV4-3,TRBJ2-7,TRBD2,TGCGCCAGCAGCCAAGGCTTCGGTAGCGGGTTCTACGAGCAGTACTTC,CASSQGFGSGFYEQYF
-,TRBV2,TRBJ2-5,TRBD1,TGTGCCAGCAGTGAAGCGCGGACAGGGGGGGGTAGGGAGACCCAGTACTTC,CASSEARTGGGRETQYF
once,TRBV10-3,TRBJ1-1,-,TGTGCCATCAGTCCCGACGGGGGAAACACTGAAGCTTTCTTT,CAISPDGGNTEAFF
once,TRBV30,TRBJ2-7,TRBD1,TGTGCCTGGAGTGCCGACAGGGACTACGAGCAGTACTTC,CAWSADRDYEQYF
-,TRBV18,TRBJ2-1,TRBD2,TGTGCCAGCTCACCGAGCGGGGACAATGAGCAGTTCTTC,CASSPSGDNEQFF
-,TRBV19,TRBJ1-3,-,TGTGCCAGTACCTTTGACTGGGACTCTGGAAACACCATATATTTT,CASTFDWDSGNTIYF
-,TRBV5-4,TRBJ2-3,TRBD2,TGTGCCAGCAGCCCCCCGGGACTAGCGGGAGATTATACGCAGTATTTT,CASSPPGLAGDYTQYF
once,TRBV30,TRBJ1-5,-,TGTGCCTGGAGTGTGGGCAGCTATAATCAGCCCCAGCATTTT,CAWSVGSYNQPQHF
-,TRBV1,TRBJ2-7,-,TGCACCAGCAGCCAAGTAGGGGGAAAATGCGAGCAGTACTTC,CTSSQVGGKCEQYF
-,TRBV2,TRBJ1-6,-,TGTGCCAGCAGAGTCCGGGGTTCGGGTATCGATAATTCACCCCTCCACTTT,CASRVRGSGIDNSPLHF
-,TRBV13,TRBJ2-2,TRBD2,TGTGCCAGCAGCTTATTTAGCGGGGCGAACACCGGGGAGCTGTTTTTT,CASSLFSGANTGELFF
-,TRBV7-6,TRBJ2-7,-,TGTGCCAGCAGCTCAGCAGCGGGCAGGGAAGCCTACGAGCAGTACTTC,CASSSAAGREAYEQYF
-,TRBV5-4,TRBJ2-5,-,TGTGCCAGCACCCGACAGGACCTACAAGAGACCCAGTACTTC,CASTRQDLQETQYF
-,TRBV5-8,TRBJ2-5,-,TGTGCCCCGGGGGACCGGTGGGAGACCCAGTACTTC,CAPGDRWETQYF
few,TRBV18,TRBJ2-3,-,TGTGCCAGCTCACCCGATGGAGGCTCCACAGATACGCAGTATTTT,CASSPDGGSTDTQYF
-,TRBV12-5,TRBJ2-1,TRBD2,TGTGCTAGTGGTTCTACGACTAGCGGGAGTATTGGTGAGCAGTTCTTC,CASGSTTSGSIGEQFF
-,TRBV19,TRBJ2-7,TRBD1,TGTGCCAGTAGTGTCCGGGGACAGGGGGTCGAGCAGTACTTC,CASSVRGQGVEQYF
-,TRBV7-2,TRBJ2-5,-,TGTGCCAGCAGCTTAGCGCGCGGAGAGACCCAGTACTTC,CASSLARGETQYF
-,TRBV7-8,TRBJ2-1,-,TGTGCCAGCAGCGTTAATGGGGGAGAGCAGTTCTTC,CASSVNGGEQFF
-,TRBV11-3,TRBJ2-7,-,TGTGCCAGCAGCTTAGATCCGGGACGATCCGAGCAGTACTTC,CASSLDPGRSEQYF
once,TRBV15,TRBJ2-7,-,TGTGCCACCAGCTCAAGGGGAGGCCACGAGCAGTACTTC,CATSSRGGHEQYF
-,TRBV10-3,TRBJ2-1,-,TGTGCCATCAGCGCCGACAATGAGCAGTTCTTC,CAISADNEQFF
-,TRBV6-6,TRBJ2-1,TRBD2,TGTGCCAGCAGCCTAGCGGCCTACAATGAGCAGTTCTTC,CASSLAAYNEQFF
few,TRBV4-1,TRBJ1-2,-,TGCGCCAGCAGCCCTATGTGGCGCACTAACTATGGCTACACCTTC,CASSPMWRTNYGYTF
-,TRBV19,TRBJ2-3,TRBD1,TGTGCCAGTAGTCAGGCCAGGGGGTCCACAGATACGCAGTATTTT,CASSQARGSTDTQYF
-,TRBV5-1,TRBJ2-2,-,TGCGCCAGCAGCCGCCTTCAAGGGAACACCGGGGAGCTGTTTTTT,CASSRLQGNTGELFF
-,TRBV18,TRBJ2-7,TRBD2,TGTGCCAGCTCTGGAGTTGGGGAGCGGGGCTACGAGCAGTACTTC,CASSGVGERGYEQYF
-,TRBV7-2,TRBJ2-6,-,TGTGCCAGCAGTCACAGGGCGGCCAACGTCCTGACTTTC,CASSHRAANVLTF
once,TRBV5-1,TRBJ2-1,-,TGCGCCAGCAGCTTTCGACAGGATGAGCAGTTCTTC,CASSFRQDEQFF
-,TRBV9,TRBJ1-3,-,TGTGCCAGCAGCGCCCGGAGGGTTGGAAACACCATATATTTT,CASSARRVGNTIYF
-,TRBV7-2,TRBJ1-2,-,TGTGCCAGCAGCCCGCGGGGGGGGCGATTGGACTATGGCTACACCTTC,CASSPRGGRLDYGYTF
-,TRBV6-4,TRBJ2-7,-,TGTGCAAGAGTCCGGACTGCTTCCTACGAGCAGTACTTC,CARVRTASYEQYF
-,TRBV6-5,TRBJ2-3,-,TGTGCCAGCAGTTACTCGGGGGATACGCAGTATTTT,CASSYSGDTQYF
-,TRBV10-3,TRBJ2-1,-,TGTGCCATCAGTGAGTCGGGGTCGTACTACAATGAGCAGTTCTTC,CAISESGSYYNEQFF
few,TRBV28,TRBJ1-4,TRBD1,TGTGCCAGCAGAACAGGGGAGATCGGACTGTTTTTT,CASRTGEIGLFF
-,TRBV9,TRBJ2-2,-,TGTGCCAGCAGCGTACACCCAACCGGGGAGCTGTTTTTT,CASSVHPTGELFF
-,TRBV5-1,TRBJ1-4,-,TGCGCCAGCAGGCCCACAAAGGGTGGAGAGGAAAAACTGTTTTTT,CASRPTKGGEEKLFF
once,TRBV5-4,TRBJ2-7,TRBD1,TGTGCCAGCAGCTCCTCCAAGGACAGGGTCAACTACGAGCAGTACTTC,CASSSSKDRVNYEQYF
once,TRBV9,TRBJ2-3,TRBD2,TGTGCCAGCAGCGTAGGTCCTCTAGCGGGGCTCACAGATACGCAGTATTTT,CASSVGPLAGLTDTQYF
-,TRBV7-2,TRBJ2-7,-,TGTGCCAGCAGCTGGGGGGATTACGAGCAGTACTTC,CASSWGDYEQYF
-,TRBV7-9,TRBJ1-2,TRBD1,TGTGCCAGCAGCTCCAGACAGGGGGCTGCGGGCTATGGCTACACCTTC,CASSSRQGAAGYGYTF
-,TRBV4-3,TRBJ1-2,-,TGCGCCAGCAGCCAAGGGCAGGGGAAAGAAGGCTACACCTTC,CASSQGQGKEGYTF
-,TRBV11-2,TRBJ2-7,-,TGTGCCAGCAGCTTAGGGCCGGTAGGCTCCGAGCAGTACTTC,CASSLGPVGSEQYF
-,TRBV29-1,TRBJ2-1,TRBD2,TGCAGCGTTGTGCGGGAGGAATCCTACAATGAGCAGTTCTTC,CSVVREESYNEQFF
-,TRBV23-1,TRBJ2-7,-,TGCGCCAGCAGTCAAGTCCAGCTCGAGCAGTACTTC,CASSQVQLEQYF
-,TRBV27,TRBJ1-5,-,TGTGCCAGCACTAGGCGTGGAATGGGGACGACTCAGCCCCAGCATTTT,CASTRRGMGTTQPQHF
-,TRBV4-1,TRBJ2-4,-,TGCGCCAGCAGCCTCGCCCAGGCAGGCAAAAACATTCAGTACTTC,CASSLAQAGKNIQYF
-,TRBV11-2,TRBJ2-3,TRBD2,TGTGCCAGCAGCTTAGATCTCGCGGGAGCTTCAGATACGCAGTATTTT,CASSLDLAGASDTQYF
once,TRBV21-1,TRBJ1-4,-,TGTGCCAGCAGCCTAGGAGAAGGGCCGTCCCGCGAGGAAAAACTGTTTTTT,CASSLGEGPSREEKLFF
few,TRBV20-1,TRBJ1-1,TRBD1,TGCAGTGCTCGAGCGGACAGGGAAGCTTTCTTT,CSARADREAFF
-,TRBV6-5,TRBJ1-4,-,TGTGCCAGCAGTTACACAGGGCAAAAACTGTTTTTT,CASSYTGQKLFF
-,TRBV2,TRBJ2-7,TRBD1,TGTGCCAGCAGTGGCAGGGGGCGCGAGCAGTACTTC,CASSGRGREQYF
-,TRBV9,TRBJ1-1,TRBD1,TGTGCCAGCAGCGTTGGACAGGGATCTTCTGAAGCTTTCTTT,CASSVGQGSSEAFF
-,TRBV28,TRBJ2-7,TRBD2,TGTGCCAGCAAAATAGCGGGAGGTTACGAGCAGTACTTC,CASKIAGGYEQYF
-,TRBV10-2,TRBJ1-5,TRBD1,TGCGCCAGCAGTGGCCAGACAGGGGGCGGTCAGCCCCAGCATTTT,CASSGQTGGGQPQHF
few,TRBV7-2,TRBJ1-1,-,TGTGCCAGCAGCTTAAGCCACGCGGAAGCTTTCTTT,CASSLSHAEAFF